One and the same sample provided the 6 T cell receptor beta chains below, sequenced in a study of identical twins. TCRdb ran MiXCR on the 5' RACE reads and lists one entry per CDR3 protein. The data contain just over 500,000 distinct CDR3 sequences, under 25% of them singletons. A further study also used this sample, focusing on T cells expressing NK-cell markers.

Sequencing used CD4+ T cells sorted from blood. The receptors were sampled from a woman aged 18-29 years in good health.

Only a few counts were recorded for this clonotype. V usage is TRBV10-3 and J usage is TRBJ1-1; D gene uncertain. The V end was cut by 0 bases, the J end by 3 bases, with 14 bases between. CDR1 ENHRY and CDR2 SYGVKD come from the germline V gene. The CDR3 loop spans 16 amino acids. The CDR3 nucleotides are TGTGCCATCAGTGAGTCCCCACCCTGGGAAGACACTGAAGCTTTCTTT. Amino acids: CAISESPPWEDTEAFF.

This clonotype was found a few times. The chain uses TRBV7-2 and TRBJ2-7; a possible D gene is TRBD2 (5 bases). V was trimmed by 3 bases and J by 2 bases, leaving 11 bases between them. This CDR3 comprises 14 residues. From germline, CDR1 is SGHTA and CDR2 FQGNSA. The CDR3 reads CASSLSGITYEQYF. CDR3 in DNA: TGTGCCAGCAGCTTGTCCGGGATAACCTACGAGCAGTACTTC.

This chain connects TRBV11-2 to TRBJ1-5, with TRBD1 as a possible D gene (6 bases). V dropped 6 bases and J dropped 7 bases, with 16 bases sitting between them. The CDR3 covers 14 residues. CDR1 and CDR2 from the germline V gene are SGHAT and FQNNGV. The DNA for the CDR3 is TGTGCCAGCAGTCGGGGGCCTCTGGGACAGCCCCAGCATTTT. Its protein is CASSRGPLGQPQHF.

The table lists this clonotype with a few counts. V gene TRBV7-2 combines with J gene TRBJ2-7; TRBD2 matches at 15 bases. CDR3 length: 16 residues. With 5 bases clipped from V and 3 bases from J, the junction kept 5 bases outside the gene matches. The germline gives CDR1 SGHTA, CDR2 FQGNSA. The CDR3 DNA is TGTGCCAGCAGCCTTGCGGGACTAGCGGGAGGCTACGAGCAGTACTTC. Its translation: CASSLAGLAGGYEQYF.

This chain uses TRBV4-3 with TRBJ2-7; D is uncertain. The CDR3 contains 14 residues. V gave up 1 base and J gave up 0 bases, with 7 bases separating them. Germline CDR1 reads LGHNA; CDR2 reads YSLEER. The CDR3 sequence: CASSQAGFSYEQYF. CDR3 nucleotide sequence: TGCGCCAGCAGCCAAGCTGGCTTCTCCTACGAGCAGTACTTC.

This clonotype occurred a few times. Here the CDR3 DNA reads TGCAGTGCTAGAACCCCAGGCGGAAACACCATATATTTT. Amino acid sequence: CSARTPGGNTIYF. J is TRBJ1-3 and V is TRBV20-1; D unclear. Germline loops: CDR1 DFQATT, CDR2 SNEGSKA (reference sequence). The CDR3 loop spans 13 amino acids. Trimming stripped 2 bases from V and 4 bases from J, with 9 bases between.